This entry concerns a single T cell receptor beta chain. Clones were sequenced by immunoSEQ multiplex PCR, and TCRdb holds only the in-frame ones, with some missing. This table holds under 95,000 clones, roughly 94% found once. V gave up 4 bases and J gave up 5 bases, with 21 bases separating them. Germline V gives CDR1 SGHTA, CDR2 FQGNSA. The CDR3 covers 16 residues. The source of the sample is a study of technical replicates of blood from a handful of donors. This chain connects TRBV7-2 to TRBJ2-7; D possibly corresponds to TRBD1 (6 bases). Material: T cells isolated from PBMCs. The sequence came from a human donor in good health. This CDR3 reads CASSSTWTVYFDEQYF. In DNA, the CDR3 is TGTGCCAGCAGCTCCACCTGGACAGTGTACTTCGACGAGCAGTACTTC.